This paragraph reports one TCR beta chain. Its antigen is not identified. A junction end diverges from the germline sequence, so it may reflect a read error. The time point: newly diagnosed GD, antithyroid drugs for less than 3 months. Extracted PBMC RNA gave rise to the TCR library. This specimen comes from a study of regulatory T cells in long-lasting Graves disease. Regarding the study as a whole: Those with persistent Graves' had less TCR diversity than newly diagnosed patients.

Building of the TCR beta libraries involved iRepertoire HTBI primers and Arm-PCR of CDR3 regions. One entry per CDR3 protein results from TCRdb running MiXCR on the multiplex PCR reads. The data contain 400,000 to 550,000 distinct CDR3 sequences, about 17% of them singletons. These same records also appear under a second study, on T cells in Graves' hyperthyroidism and ophthalmopathy. As reported in that work: Graves' hyperthyroidism showing no ophthalmopathy progression within 18 months was considered stable. Hyperthyroidism had been newly diagnosed in patients aged 18 to 65, and its duration was under 2 months.

The sample was peripheral blood mononuclear cells (PBMCs), taken at new diagnosis, from a patient treated with antithyroid drugs. This sequence originates from a young woman with Graves disease.

CDR3: CASSLDPYEQCF. For the CDR3, the DNA is TGTGCCAGCAGCTTGGACCCCTACGAGCAGTGCTTC. The chain joins TRBV5-6 to TRBJ2-7; D not certain. The germline V gene has CDR1 SGHDT and CDR2 YYEEEE. There are 12 residues in the CDR3.